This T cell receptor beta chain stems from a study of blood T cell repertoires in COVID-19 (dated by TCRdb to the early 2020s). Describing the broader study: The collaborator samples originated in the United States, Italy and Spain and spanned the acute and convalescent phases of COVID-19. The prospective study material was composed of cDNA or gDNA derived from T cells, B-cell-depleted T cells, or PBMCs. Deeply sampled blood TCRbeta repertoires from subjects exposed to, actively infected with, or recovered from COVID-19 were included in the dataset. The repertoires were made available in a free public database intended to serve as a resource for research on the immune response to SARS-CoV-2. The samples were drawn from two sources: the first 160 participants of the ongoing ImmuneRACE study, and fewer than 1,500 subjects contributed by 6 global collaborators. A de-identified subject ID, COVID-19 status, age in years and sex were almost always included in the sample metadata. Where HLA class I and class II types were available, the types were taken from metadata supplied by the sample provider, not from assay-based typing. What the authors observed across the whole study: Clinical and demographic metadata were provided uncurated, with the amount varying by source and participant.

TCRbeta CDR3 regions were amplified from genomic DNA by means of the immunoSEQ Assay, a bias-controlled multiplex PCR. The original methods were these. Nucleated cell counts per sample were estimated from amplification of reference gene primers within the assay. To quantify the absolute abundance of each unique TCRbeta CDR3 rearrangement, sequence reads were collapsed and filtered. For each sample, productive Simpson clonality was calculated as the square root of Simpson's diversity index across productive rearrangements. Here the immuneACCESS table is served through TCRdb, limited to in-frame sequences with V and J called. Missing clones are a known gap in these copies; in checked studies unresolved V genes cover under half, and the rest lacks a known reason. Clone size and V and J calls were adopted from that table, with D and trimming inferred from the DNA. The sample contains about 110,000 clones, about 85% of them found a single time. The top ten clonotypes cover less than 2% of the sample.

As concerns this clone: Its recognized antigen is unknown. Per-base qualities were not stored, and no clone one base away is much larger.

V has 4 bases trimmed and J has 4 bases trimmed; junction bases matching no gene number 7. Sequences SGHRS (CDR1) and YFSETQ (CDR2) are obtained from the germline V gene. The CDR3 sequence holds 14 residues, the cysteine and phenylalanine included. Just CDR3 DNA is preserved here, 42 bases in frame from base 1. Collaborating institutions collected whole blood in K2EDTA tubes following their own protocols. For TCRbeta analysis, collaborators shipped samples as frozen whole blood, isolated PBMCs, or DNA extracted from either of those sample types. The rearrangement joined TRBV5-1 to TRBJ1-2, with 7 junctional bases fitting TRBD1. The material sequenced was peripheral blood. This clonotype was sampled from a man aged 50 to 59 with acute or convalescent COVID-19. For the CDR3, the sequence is CASSEDRRGYGYTF. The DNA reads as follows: TGCGCCAGCAGCGAGGACAGGCGAGGCTATGGCTACACCTTC.